The 30 T cell receptor beta chains presented below share a single source sample, sequenced in a study of T cells in Graves' hyperthyroidism and ophthalmopathy. TCR beta CDR3 regions were amplified from RNA transcripts. The HTBI primer set drove a first-round RT-PCR of the TCR CDR3. From the multiplex PCR reads, TCRdb called clonotypes with MiXCR, one entry per CDR3 protein. The sample has around 500,000 distinct CDR3 sequences, 16% seen once; the top ten hold 25% to 30%. The sequenced material came from blood. These receptors were taken from a woman younger than 45 with Graves' ophthalmopathy.

Many counts were recorded for this clonotype. J is TRBJ2-7 and V is TRBV11-2; D is ambiguous. The germline V and J ends were trimmed by 3 bases and 2 bases, with 11 bases remaining between them. The CDR3 contains 14 residues. CDR1 and CDR2 from the germline V gene are SGHAT and FQNNGV. In DNA, the CDR3 is TGTGCCAGCAGCTTGACCGGAAAAACCTACGAGCAGTACTTC. Encoded protein: CASSLTGKTYEQYF.

The chain couples TRBV24-1 to TRBJ2-2; D unresolved. The CDR3 contains 15 residues. Deletions cut 5 bases from V and 4 bases from J, with 13 bases between. Germline assignment: CDR1 KGHDR and CDR2 SFDVKD. The CDR3 region is CATSAVQVATGELFF. The CDR3 DNA sequence: TGTGCCACCAGTGCCGTCCAGGTAGCCACCGGGGAGCTGTTTTTT.

This clonotype was counted only a few times. The chain links TRBV19 to TRBJ2-5, with unresolved D. The CDR3 has 12 amino acids. In germline, CDR1 is LNHDA, CDR2 SQIVND (reference sequence). With 3 bases removed from V and 2 bases from J, the gap between germline ends came to 4 bases. CDR3 nucleotides: TGTGCCAGTAGTATGCGGCAAGAGACCCAGTACTTC. Translation gives CASSMRQETQYF. The full variable domain, completed using reference TRBV19 and TRBJ2-5, is DGGITQSPKYLFRKEGQNVTLSCEQNLNHDAMYWYRQDPGQGLRLIYYSQIVNDFQKGDIAEGYSVSREKKESFPLTVTSAQKNPTAFYLCASSMRQETQYFGPGTRLLVL.

This clonotype was picked up a small number of times. At one end, the junction sequence differs from germline, possibly due to a read error. The CDR3 protein is CASSLELNTGELLF. Written as DNA, the CDR3 is TGTGCCAGCAGTTTAGAACTGAACACCGGGGAGCTGTTGTTT. The chain combines TRBV12-3 or TRBV12-4 with TRBJ2-2, with D maybe TRBD2 (5 bases). This CDR3 spans 14 amino acids.

The chain is built from TRBV4-1 and TRBJ2-4, with 7 bases matching TRBD2. Germline V gene sequence: CDR1 MGHRA, CDR2 YSYEKL. V shed 1 base and J 1 base; nucleotides not matched to a gene: 10. The CDR3 is 18 residues long. The CDR3 loop is CASSQVAAGDIAKNIQYF. DNA for the CDR3: TGCGCCAGCAGCCAAGTCGCGGCGGGAGACATTGCCAAAAACATTCAGTACTTC.

The CDR3 nucleotides read TGTGCCAGCATGCGGGCTAGCGGGAGACCCACCGGGGAGCTGTTTTTT. Protein: CASMRASGRPTGELFF. The V and J genes are TRBV28 and TRBJ2-2; 10 nucleotides align to TRBD2. CDR1 and CDR2 (germline): MDHEN, SYDVKM. The CDR3 is 16 residues long. V was clipped by 7 bases and J by 4 bases; unmatched bases: 9.

There are many counts of this clonotype. This chain connects TRBV20-1 to TRBJ2-4; D uncertain. Deletions cut 0 bases from V and 5 bases from J, with 14 bases between. There are 15 residues in the CDR3. Germline assignment: CDR1 DFQATT and CDR2 SNEGSKA (reference sequence). The CDR3 DNA reads as TGCAGTGCTAGAGATTTTGGAGAAATAGAAAACATTCAGTACTTC. Its translation is CSARDFGEIENIQYF.

The chain joins TRBV4-2 to TRBJ2-3; 7 bases align to TRBD2. V trimming: 0 bases; J trimming: 2 bases; junction bases outside the gene matches: 5. The length of the CDR3 is 16 residues. In germline, CDR1 is LGHNA, CDR2 YNFKEQ. The CDR3 sequence is CASSQDNGRTTDTQYF. Here the CDR3 DNA reads TGTGCCAGCAGCCAAGATAACGGGAGGACCACAGATACGCAGTATTTT.

This clonotype was observed at least ten times. The chain joins TRBV7-2 to TRBJ1-4; no reliable D call. Per germline, CDR1 SGHTA and CDR2 FQGNSA. Between the trimmed V and J ends, which lost 1 base and 8 bases, there was a span of 11 bases. The CDR3 is 14 residues long. Written as DNA, the CDR3 is TGTGCCAGCAGCTTAGAAGGGTTTCGGGAAAAACTGTTTTTT. Amino acids: CASSLEGFREKLFF.

The chain employs TRBV27 and TRBJ2-7; D call uncertain. Germline CDR1 reads MNHEY; CDR2 reads SMNVEV (reference sequence). This CDR3 has 13 amino acids. Trimming removed 0 bases from V and 7 bases from J, with 10 bases in between. The CDR3: CASSLSEQFEQYF. The CDR3 nucleotides are TGTGCCAGCAGTTTATCCGAACAGTTTGAGCAGTACTTC.

The chain links TRBV28 to TRBJ2-3; D remains unclear. With 6 bases removed from V and 5 bases from J, the gap between germline ends came to 12 bases. This CDR3 has 13 residues. Germline loops: CDR1 MDHEN, CDR2 SYDVKM. The CDR3 region is CASSPSSRDTQYF. CDR3 nucleotides: TGTGCCAGCAGCCCATCGTCCAGAGATACGCAGTATTTT.

This clonotype was recorded many times. This chain links TRBV7-2 with TRBJ1-4; D possibly corresponds to TRBD1 (5 bases). Looked up from germline, CDR1 is SGHTA and CDR2 is FQGNSA. The CDR3 sequence is 17 residues long. Between the trimmed V and J ends, which lost 1 base and 0 bases, there was a span of 12 bases. CDR3 in amino acids: CASSLVGTFATNEKLFF. The CDR3 DNA reads as TGTGCCAGCAGCTTAGTCGGGACCTTCGCAACTAATGAAAAACTGTTTTTT.

This clonotype has a count of ten or more. The gene calls are TRBV6-2 or TRBV6-3 and TRBJ1-1; D is possibly TRBD1 (6 bases). Germline CDR1 is MNHEY and CDR2 is SVGEGT. CDR3 size: 15 residues. V was shortened by 2 bases and J by 3 bases, with 13 bases between the two germline ends. This CDR3 is CASSYPTGVYTEAFF. CDR3 DNA: TGTGCCAGCAGTTACCCGACAGGAGTTTACACTGAAGCTTTCTTT.

This clonotype was counted ten times or more. The rearrangement uses TRBV30 and TRBJ1-1; D is possibly TRBD1 (5 bases). CDR1 and CDR2 (germline): GTSNPN, SVGIG (reference sequence). V lost 0 bases and J 10 bases, leaving 15 bases between the germline ends. The CDR3 contains 13 residues. Here the CDR3 reads CAWSVGADLVAFF. DNA of the CDR3: TGTGCCTGGAGTGTAGGGGCAGACCTAGTAGCTTTCTTT.

This clonotype showed up just a few times. The rearrangement links TRBV9 to TRBJ2-3; D is perhaps TRBD1 or TRBD2 (5 bases each). Trimming left V 0 bases short and J 0 bases short, with 11 bases between. This CDR3 is built from 16 residues. In germline, CDR1 is SGDLS, CDR2 YYNGEE. The CDR3 spells CASSVGAGTSTDTQYF. CDR3 coding DNA: TGTGCCAGCAGCGTAGGAGCAGGGACCAGCACAGATACGCAGTATTTT.

This clonotype was counted at least ten times. The chain employs TRBV11-3 and TRBJ2-1; 7 bases agree with TRBD2. Germline CDR1 and CDR2: SGHNT and YENEEA. CDR3 length: 13 residues. J gave up 6 bases and V 8 bases, and 7 bases lay outside the gene matches. The CDR3 region has the DNA TGTGCCAGCTCCCACGGGAGGCTCAATGAGCAGTTCTTC. This gives the protein CASSHGRLNEQFF.

The chain carries TRBV7-3 and TRBJ2-7; TRBD2 agrees at 8 bases. Germline V gene lookup returns CDR1 SGHTA and CDR2 FQGTGA. The CDR3 is made up of 15 amino acids. The ends lost 2 bases at V and 5 bases at J; junction bases unmatched: 8. The CDR3 DNA reads as TGTGCCAGCAGCTTAGCCGGGACTAGTTTCCACGAGCAGTACTTC. Its translation is CASSLAGTSFHEQYF.

This clonotype showed up just a few times. V usage is TRBV30 and J usage is TRBJ1-1; D is perhaps TRBD1 (5 bases). Germline CDR1 reads GTSNPN; CDR2 reads SVGIG (reference sequence). V was clipped by 5 bases and J by 1 base, with 11 bases between them. This CDR3 contains 13 residues. CDR3 sequence (DNA): TGTGCCTGGGCCGAGACAGAGAACACTGAAGCTTTCTTT. It specifies CAWAETENTEAFF.

The table lists this clonotype with many counts. The chain is built from TRBV7-2 and TRBJ1-4; weak D call: TRBD1 (5 bases). This CDR3 comprises 16 residues. The germline V and J ends were trimmed by 5 bases and 9 bases, with 22 bases remaining between them. Germline CDR1 and CDR2: SGHTA and FQGNSA. The CDR3 here is CASSLLAPQGEQKLFF. In DNA, the CDR3 is TGTGCCAGCAGCCTACTCGCCCCGCAGGGTGAACAAAAACTGTTTTTT. The variable domain in full, completed from reference TRBV7-2 and TRBJ1-4, reads GAGVSQSPSNKVTEKGKDVELRCDPISGHTALYWYRQSLGQGLEFLIYFQGNSAPDKSGLPSDRFSAERTGGSVSTLTIQRTQQEDSAVYLCASSLLAPQGEQKLFFGSGTQLSVL.

The J gene is TRBJ2-1, the V gene TRBV19, with TRBD1 identical over 8 bases. Germline V gives CDR1 LNHDA, CDR2 SQIVND (reference sequence). This CDR3 region has 16 residues. J gave up 6 bases and V 5 bases, and 12 bases lay outside the gene matches. The CDR3 protein is CASSFDDRGFVNEQFF. CDR3 DNA sequence: TGTGCCAGTAGTTTCGACGACAGGGGTTTCGTCAATGAGCAGTTCTTC.

The V call is TRBV24-1, the J call TRBJ1-5; D gene unclear. This CDR3 comprises 14 residues. CDR1 and CDR2 from the germline V gene are KGHDR and SFDVKD. The V end lost 0 bases, the J end lost 10 bases, and 12 bases lay between the germline ends. The CDR3 loop is CATSDLGRPTPQHF. In DNA, the CDR3 is TGTGCCACCAGTGATTTGGGGCGGCCGACTCCCCAGCATTTT.

The count of this clonotype is one. V and J are TRBV5-1 and TRBJ2-3; perhaps D is TRBD1 or TRBD2 (6 bases each). This CDR3 is 14 amino acids long. The V and J ends lost 1 base and 5 bases respectively, with 11 bases between them. Germline V CDR1 and CDR2: SGHRS, YFSETQ. The CDR3 here is CASSLLGGGDTQYF. The CDR3 nucleotides read TGCGCCAGCAGCTTGTTGGGGGGCGGAGATACGCAGTATTTT.

This clonotype was seen more than once but under ten times. The chain carries TRBV5-1 and TRBJ2-5, with a tentative D call TRBD1 (5 bases). V lost 5 bases to trimming and J lost 0 bases, with 14 bases between them. Looked up from germline, CDR1 is SGHRS and CDR2 is YFSETQ. This CDR3 region has 15 residues. CDR3 sequence (DNA): TGCGCCAGCAGGCCAACGACAGCCTACCAAGAGACCCAGTACTTC. Encoded protein: CASRPTTAYQETQYF.

This clonotype has only a few counts. The chain carries TRBV25-1 and TRBJ1-2; D is uncertain. The CDR3 sequence is 15 residues long. Germline V lookup: CDR1 MGHDK, CDR2 SYGVNS. With 3 bases removed from V and 4 bases from J, the gap between germline ends came to 15 bases. The CDR3 spells CASSEWGVGIYGYTF. The CDR3 DNA follows: TGTGCCAGCAGTGAGTGGGGAGTGGGCATCTATGGCTACACCTTC.

This clonotype was seen many times. The genes are TRBV20-1 and TRBJ2-2; D remains unclear. The germline CDR1 and CDR2 sequences are DFQATT and SNEGSKA (reference sequence). This CDR3 spans 12 amino acids. Trimming shortened V by 7 bases and J by 7 bases, and 13 bases separated the two germline ends. In nucleotides, the CDR3 is TGCAGTGTGGGCAGTCAACACGGGGAGCTGTTTTTT. Translating gives CSVGSQHGELFF.

This clonotype was picked up a small number of times. The chain couples TRBV7-9 to TRBJ1-5, with D possibly being TRBD1 (5 bases). The CDR3 has 16 amino acids. Germline V gives CDR1 SEHNR, CDR2 FQNEAQ (reference sequence). V lost 4 bases and J 3 bases, leaving 16 bases between the germline ends. CDR3 in amino acids: CASSSTRSGYNQPQHF. The CDR3 nucleotides are TGTGCCAGCAGCTCCACCAGATCAGGGTACAATCAGCCCCAGCATTTT.

This clonotype was seen more than once but under ten times. The V gene is TRBV28, the J gene TRBJ2-6, with D perhaps being TRBD1 or TRBD2 (5 bases each). The germline gives CDR1 MDHEN, CDR2 SYDVKM. CDR3 length: 14 residues. Trimming stripped 7 bases from V and 4 bases from J, with 11 bases between. CDR3 amino acids: CASTGTAGANVLTF. CDR3 nucleotide sequence: TGTGCCAGCACCGGGACCGCGGGGGCCAACGTCCTGACTTTC. Based on the CDR3 plus reference TRBV28 and TRBJ2-6, the full variable domain is DVKVTQSSRYLVKRTGEKVFLECVQDMDHENMFWYRQDPGLGLRLIYFSYDVKMKEKGDIPEGYSVSREKKERFSLILESASTNQTSMYLCASTGTAGANVLTFGAGSRLTVL.

Remarks on this clonotype: A clone one base away is much larger, so this may be a read error. This sequence joins TRBV7-9 and TRBJ2-7; 9 positions match TRBD1. This CDR3 is built from 15 residues. Germline assignment: CDR1 SEHNR and CDR2 FQNEAQ (reference sequence). The CDR3 region is CASCLVVDRGHEQYF. In nucleotides, the CDR3 is TGTGCCAGCTGCTTAGTAGTGGACAGGGGCCACGAGCAGTACTTC.

There are many counts of this clonotype. The chain combines TRBV24-1 with TRBJ1-5; 8 bases are a match to TRBD1. CDR3 length: 16 amino acids. V was clipped by 4 bases and J by 4 bases; unmatched bases: 8. Looked up from germline, CDR1 is KGHDR and CDR2 is SFDVKD. The CDR3 DNA follows: TGTGCCACCAGTGAACCTGGGACAGGACCTAATCAGCCCCAGCATTTT. It specifies CATSEPGTGPNQPQHF.

The gene calls are TRBV9 and TRBJ2-7, with TRBD1 identical over 11 bases. Germline values: CDR1 SGDLS, CDR2 YYNGEE. The V gene end was trimmed by 0 bases and the J gene end by 6 bases; junction bases not matched to a gene: 2. The CDR3 is made up of 14 amino acids. The CDR3 region is CASSVEGQGGEQYF. CDR3 nucleotide sequence: TGTGCCAGCAGCGTAGAGGGACAGGGGGGCGAGCAGTACTTC.